Listed here are 25 T cell receptor beta chains from one sample, sequenced in a study of T cell repertoires in cytomegalovirus infection. These receptors' targets are unknown. Each CDR3 protein is one row after TCRdb ran MiXCR on the reads. The repertoire holds about 920,000 distinct CDR3 sequences, under 40% seen once, with around an eighth in the top ten. The sequenced sample was cultured CD8+ T cells from PBMCs, obtained from culture after CMV antigen stimulation. Receptors originate from a human donor in good health (CMV status not recorded). Some clones in this sample may be carry-over from other donors' samples.

This clonotype was counted at least ten times. The rearrangement joins TRBV7-8 to TRBJ2-1, with 7 positions matching TRBD1. The CDR3 totals 16 residues. J was trimmed by 6 bases and V by 5 bases; bases with no gene match: 13. Germline assignment: CDR1 SGHVS and CDR2 FQNEAQ. The CDR3 sequence: CASSLRTGFGLNEQFF. In DNA, the CDR3 is TGTGCCAGCAGCCTTAGGACAGGCTTCGGACTCAATGAGCAGTTCTTC.

This chain uses TRBV5-6 with TRBJ2-7; the D gene is possibly TRBD1 (6 bases). Germline V gene data show CDR1 as SGHDT and CDR2 as YYEEEE. This CDR3 is built from 15 residues. Trimming took off 0 bases at V and 4 bases at J, with 14 bases between the two ends. For the CDR3, the DNA is TGTGCCAGCAGCTTGGGAACGGGACACCAGTACGAGCAGTACGTC. Protein: CASSLGTGHQYEQYV.

Notes on this clonotype: An end of the junction differs from the germline gene, which may be a read error. This rearrangement joins TRBV5-6 to TRBJ2-7; 7 bases line up with TRBD2. This CDR3 contains 12 residues. The germline gives CDR1 SGHDT, CDR2 YYEEEE. CDR3 in DNA: TGTGCCAGCAGCCGAGGCGGGACTAAAAAGAACTTC. Encoded protein: CASSRGGTKKNF.

V is TRBV15 and J is TRBJ1-5; possible D gene TRBD1, 6 bases. Trimming shortened V by 0 bases and J by 3 bases, and 15 bases separated the two germline ends. This CDR3 region has 17 residues. Germline-derived CDR1 and CDR2 are LNHNV and YYDKDF (reference sequence). CDR3 amino acids: CATSRETGKTVNQPQHF. CDR3 in DNA: TGTGCCACCAGCAGAGAAACAGGGAAGACGGTCAATCAGCCCCAGCATTTT.

V is TRBV9 and J is TRBJ2-5; D is perhaps TRBD1 or TRBD2 (5 bases each). Germline CDR1 is SGDLS and CDR2 is YYNGEE. This CDR3 contains 14 residues. Trimming removed 0 bases at V and 3 bases at J, with 9 bases between. The CDR3 loop reads CASSVERGEETQYF. Written as DNA, the CDR3 is TGTGCCAGCAGCGTAGAGAGAGGGGAAGAGACCCAGTACTTC.

This clonotype was detected ten times or more. The V gene is TRBV7-8, the J gene TRBJ2-1; 7 positions match TRBD1. Trimming removed 5 bases from V and 8 bases from J; junction bases left unmatched: 15. The CDR3 extends over 16 amino acids. Germline V gene sequence: CDR1 SGHVS, CDR2 FQNEAQ. The CDR3 DNA reads TGTGCCAGCAGCCTCTCTCCAGGGGGTGAAACCTATGAGCAGTTCTTC. Protein sequence: CASSLSPGGETYEQFF.

The chain joins TRBV27 to TRBJ2-1; possible D gene TRBD1, 5 bases. The CDR3 runs to 14 residues. V lost 5 bases to trimming and J lost 7 bases, with 15 bases between them. CDR1 is MNHEY, CDR2 SMNVEV, per germline (reference sequence). CDR3: CASSTPFPGNEQFF. As DNA, the CDR3 is TGTGCCAGCAGTACTCCTTTTCCAGGGAATGAGCAGTTCTTC.

This clonotype occurred a few times. This chain joins TRBV15 and TRBJ2-3, with 9 bases aligning to TRBD2. The CDR3 is 17 residues long. Looked up from germline, CDR1 is LNHNV and CDR2 is YYDKDF (reference sequence). The J segment lost 2 bases and the V segment lost 1 base, leaving 7 bases of the junction unmatched. The CDR3 sequence: CATSRGRSGGPTDTQYF. The CDR3 DNA follows: TGTGCCACCAGCAGAGGCCGGAGCGGGGGGCCCACAGATACGCAGTATTTT.

This clonotype was found once. The chain joins TRBV6-5 to TRBJ2-5; maybe TRBD2 (5 bases). Germline values: CDR1 MNHEY, CDR2 SVGAGI. Trimming took off 2 bases at V and 5 bases at J, with 18 bases between the two ends. The CDR3 sequence is 16 residues long. CDR3 DNA sequence: TGTGCCAGCAGTTACCGATCCGCCGGGGTTGGGGAGACCCAGTACTTC. Residues: CASSYRSAGVGETQYF.

V usage is TRBV4-1 and J usage is TRBJ1-1, with no clear D. V was clipped by 1 base and J by 3 bases, with 18 bases between them. CDR1 and CDR2 (germline): MGHRA, YSYEKL. There are 17 residues in the CDR3. CDR3 sequence reads: CASSQGSIISVDTEAFF. Written as DNA, the CDR3 is TGCGCCAGCAGCCAAGGGTCAATCATATCGGTGGACACTGAAGCTTTCTTT.

The J gene is TRBJ1-2, the V gene TRBV15; no definite D call. CDR3 size: 16 residues. In germline, CDR1 is LNHNV, CDR2 YYDKDF (reference sequence). The V end lost 1 base, the J end lost 6 bases, and 18 bases lay between the germline ends. CDR3 nucleotides: TGTGCCACCAGCAGAGCGGAATTAGGACCCTTCGATGGCTACACCTTC. Translation: CATSRAELGPFDGYTF.

Only a few counts were recorded for this clonotype. This chain connects TRBV6-1 to TRBJ2-1; 8 bases align to TRBD1. Germline CDR1 MNHNS, CDR2 SASEGT. J lost 4 bases, V lost 3 bases, and 2 bases had no gene match. This CDR3 spans 14 amino acids. CDR3 in DNA: TGTGCCAGCAGTGACGGGACAGGTTACAATGAGCAGTTCTTC. Translation: CASSDGTGYNEQFF.

The chain couples TRBV19 to TRBJ2-2, with TRBD1 matching 8 bases. The CDR3 loop spans 14 amino acids. Looked up from germline, CDR1 is LNHDA and CDR2 is SQIVND (reference sequence). Trimming cost V 6 bases and J 7 bases; bases outside gene matches: 7. This CDR3 is CASRRTGFSGELFF. The CDR3 bases are TGTGCCAGTAGGCGGACAGGGTTCAGCGGGGAGCTGTTTTTT. The full variable domain, with the rest looked up from reference TRBV19 and TRBJ2-2, is DGGITQSPKYLFRKEGQNVTLSCEQNLNHDAMYWYRQDPGQGLRLIYYSQIVNDFQKGDIAEGYSVSREKKESFPLTVTSAQKNPTAFYLCASRRTGFSGELFFGEGSRLTVL.

J is TRBJ1-5 and V is TRBV6-6; unclear D gene. CDR1 and CDR2 from the germline V gene are MNHNY and SVGAGI (reference sequence). This CDR3 spans 15 amino acids. The germline V and J ends were trimmed by 4 bases and 5 bases, with 15 bases remaining between them. The chain's CDR3 is CASSSRGYEDQPQHF. The CDR3 coding sequence is TGTGCCAGCAGTTCTCGGGGATACGAAGATCAGCCCCAGCATTTT.

The V and J genes are TRBV12-3 or TRBV12-4 and TRBJ1-1; a weak D match, TRBD1 (6 bases). V shed 5 bases and J shed 7 bases, with 11 bases lying between them. The CDR3 has 12 amino acids. CDR3: CASSPGALEAFF. As DNA, the CDR3 is TGTGCCAGCAGTCCAGGGGCTCTTGAAGCTTTCTTT.

The chain combines TRBV7-9 with TRBJ2-2; no clear D gene. Germline loops: CDR1 SEHNR, CDR2 FQNEAQ (reference sequence). The CDR3 is 13 residues long. Deletions cut 2 bases from V and 9 bases from J, with 10 bases between. DNA for the CDR3: TGTGCCAGCAGCTTATCGCTGACGAGGGAGCTGTTTTTT. It is translated as CASSLSLTRELFF. Using reference TRBV7-9 and TRBJ2-2 for the parts outside the CDR3, the full variable domain is DTGVSQNPRHKITKRGQNVTFRCDPISEHNRLYWYRQTLGQGPEFLTYFQNEAQLEKSRLLSDRFSAERPKGSFSTLEIQRTEQGDSAMYLCASSLSLTRELFFGEGSRLTVL.

In this sample, this clonotype turned up a few times. The chain carries TRBV19 and TRBJ2-3; no clear D gene. V was trimmed by 2 bases and J by 2 bases, leaving 5 bases between them. The germline gives CDR1 LNHDA, CDR2 SQIVND (reference sequence). The CDR3 is 13 amino acids. CDR3 sequence (DNA): TGTGCCAGTAGTATAATCCCCACAGATACGCAGTATTTT. Protein sequence: CASSIIPTDTQYF.

This clonotype was seen a handful of times. The chain is built from TRBV4-2 and TRBJ1-2; possible D gene TRBD1, 5 bases. The germline V gene encodes CDR1 LGHNA and CDR2 YNFKEQ. V dropped 4 bases and J dropped 2 bases, with 23 bases sitting between them. The CDR3 consists of 18 residues. The CDR3 loop reads CASSPYMGLRQDNYGYTF. The CDR3 bases are TGTGCCAGCAGCCCCTATATGGGACTCAGGCAGGACAACTATGGCTACACCTTC.

This clonotype occurred a few times. The chain joins TRBV11-3 to TRBJ2-6; TRBD1 or TRBD2 may be the D gene (6 bases each). CDR1 SGHNT and CDR2 YENEEA come from the germline V gene. V shed 5 bases and J shed 0 bases, with 8 bases lying between them. The CDR3 is 15 residues long. The CDR3 reads CASSGGPSGANVLTF. The CDR3 bases are TGTGCCAGCAGCGGGGGGCCCTCTGGGGCCAACGTCCTGACTTTC. Full variable domain (rest looked up from reference TRBV11-3 and TRBJ2-6): EAGVVQSPRYKIIEKKQPVAFWCNPISGHNTLYWYLQNLGQGPELLIRYENEEAVDDSQLPKDRFSAERLKGVDSTLKIQPAELGDSAVYLCASSGGPSGANVLTFGAGSRLTVL.

V and J are TRBV19 and TRBJ2-2; 7 bases align to TRBD1. Germline trimming cut 9 bases from V and 3 bases from J; bases unmatched to any gene: 7. From germline, CDR1 is LNHDA and CDR2 SQIVND (reference sequence). The CDR3 is made up of 14 amino acids. This chain's CDR3 is CASLGTVYTGELFF. CDR3 in DNA: TGTGCCAGCCTAGGGACAGTTTACACCGGGGAGCTGTTTTTT.

This clonotype was counted a few times. V gene TRBV6-2 or TRBV6-3 combines with J gene TRBJ1-5; D is uncertain. Trimming took 0 bases from V and 6 from J, leaving 9 bases between them. The germline V gene encodes CDR1 MNHEY and CDR2 SVGEGT. The CDR3 is made up of 14 amino acids. The CDR3 region is CASSYSTATQPQHF. CDR3 DNA: TGTGCCAGCAGTTACTCGACTGCAACTCAGCCCCAGCATTTT.

The chain links TRBV11-2 to TRBJ2-1, with 15 bases identical to TRBD2. This CDR3 comprises 17 residues. V trimming: 7 bases; J trimming: 1 base; junction bases outside the gene matches: 5. Germline CDR1 reads SGHAT; CDR2 reads FQNNGV. CDR3 residues: CASTGTSGGRSYNEQFF. As DNA, the CDR3 is TGTGCCAGCACCGGGACTAGCGGGGGGCGGTCCTACAATGAGCAGTTCTTC.

Turning to this clonotype: A much larger clone differs from this one at a single base, so this may be a read error. This chain connects TRBV7-6 to TRBJ1-2; no clear D gene. The CDR3 extends over 16 amino acids. Germline values: CDR1 SGHVS, CDR2 FNYEAQ. In nucleotides, the CDR3 is TGTGCCAGCAGCGGTACGGGTCTCGAGCAAGGCTATGACTACACCTTC. Amino acids: CASSGTGLEQGYDYTF.

The CDR3 coding sequence is TGTGCCAGTAAACAGAAGGGGTACTCCTATGGCTACACCTTC. Encoded protein: CASKQKGYSYGYTF. The chain links TRBV19 to TRBJ1-2; possibly TRBD1 for D (5 bases). The ends were cut back, 7 bases at V and 4 bases at J, with 16 bases in the middle. This CDR3 is built from 14 residues. Germline-derived CDR1 and CDR2 are LNHDA and SQIVND (reference sequence).

This clonotype showed up just a few times. The V gene is TRBV7-6, the J gene TRBJ2-1; 9 bases map to TRBD2. The CDR3 has 15 amino acids. The trim removed 5 bases at V and 5 bases at J, leaving 7 bases unmatched. Germline V gene lookup returns CDR1 SGHVS and CDR2 FNYEAQ. The CDR3: CASSPAGGQNNEQFF. The CDR3 DNA is TGTGCCAGCAGCCCAGCGGGGGGCCAGAACAATGAGCAGTTCTTC.